A selection of T cell receptor beta chains follows, all from one sample in a study of T cell responses to AZD1222 COVID-19 vaccine. This table comes from immunoSEQ multiplex PCR, and its TCRdb copy is limited to in-frame clones, with some not included. The table records 120,000 or so clones, more than 80% of them present only once. Sequenced material: peripheral blood, taken 28 days after the second dose of the MenACWY control vaccine. The receptors shown here come from an adult who received the MenACWY meningococcal vaccine as a control. Both conserved end residues are part of each CDR3. Each record gives: clone size, D gene, J gene, V gene, CDR3 DNA, CDR3 protein. D genes are given only for firm matches. Size values are once, few and many counts, or a class for expanded clones, and some rows have none.

once NA TRBJ1-4 TRBV11-2 TGTGCCAGCAGCTTATCAGGGTATAATGAAAAACTGTTTTTT CASSLSGYNEKLFF
NA NA TRBJ1-6 TRBV7-8 TGTGCCAGCAGCTTATCGGATTCACCCCTCCACTTT CASSLSDSPLHF
NA TRBD1 TRBJ1-6 TRBV6-5 TGTGCCAGCAGTTACGACACAGGGGGCTCACCCCTCCACTTT CASSYDTGGSPLHF
NA NA TRBJ1-4 TRBV15 TGTGCCACCAGCAGAGCTAAAGGCTCCGAAAAACTGTTTTTT CATSRAKGSEKLFF
NA NA TRBJ1-5 TRBV2 TGTGCCAGCAGTAAGACCAGGAGTAGCAATCAGCCCCAGCATTTT CASSKTRSSNQPQHF
NA TRBD1 TRBJ1-1 TRBV6-2/TRBV6-3 TGTGCCAGCAGCCGTACCGGGACAGGGAGCACTGAAGCTTTCTTT CASSRTGTGSTEAFF
NA TRBD2 TRBJ2-1 TRBV15 TGTGCCACCAGCACACCCCGGACTAGCGGGAGTTACAATGAGCAGTTCTTC CATSTPRTSGSYNEQFF
NA NA TRBJ2-3 TRBV19 TGTGCCAGTAGTATGGGGGGCGGGGGCACAGATACGCAGTATTTT CASSMGGGGTDTQYF
NA TRBD1 TRBJ2-1 TRBV7-3 TGTGCCAGCAGCTTAACCCCAGGGGGCGATGAGCAGTTCTTC CASSLTPGGDEQFF
NA NA TRBJ2-7 TRBV5-1 TGCGCCAGCAGCCTGGACTTCTACGAGCAGTACTTC CASSLDFYEQYF
NA TRBD2 TRBJ2-2 TRBV5-1 TGCGCCAGCAGCTTGGCCTTAGCGGGGGGAACCGGGGAGCTGTTTTTT CASSLALAGGTGELFF
NA NA TRBJ2-1 TRBV15 TGTGCCACCAGCAGAGCTAGAAACAATGAGCAGTTCTTC CATSRARNNEQFF
NA NA TRBJ1-2 TRBV4-2 TGTGCCAGCAGCCAGGCCGGGACGGTCTATGGCTACACCTTC CASSQAGTVYGYTF
once NA TRBJ2-3 TRBV27 TGTGCCAGCAGTTTGGAGGGTAAGGGCCCAGATACGCAGTATTTT CASSLEGKGPDTQYF
few TRBD2 TRBJ2-1 TRBV4-2 TGTGCCAGCAGCCAAGATGCCGGGACTAGCGGGAGAGGGACCTACAATGAGCAGTTCTTC CASSQDAGTSGRGTYNEQFF
NA TRBD1 TRBJ1-1 TRBV12-3/TRBV12-4 TGTGCCAGCATTGGAGGGGGCGAAACTGAAGCTTTCTTT CASIGGGETEAFF
NA NA TRBJ2-7 TRBV28 TGTGCCAGCAGTTTATCCCAAGATTGGGGGCTCCCCTACGAGCAGTACTTC CASSLSQDWGLPYEQYF
NA NA TRBJ2-5 TRBV7-7 TGTGCCAGCAGCTTAATGTTGGGGGTACGAGAGACCCAGTACTTC CASSLMLGVRETQYF
NA TRBD1 TRBJ1-5 TRBV19 TGTGCCAGTAGTATAAGAGGGGGCAGTAGTCAGCCCCAGCATTTT CASSIRGGSSQPQHF
NA TRBD1 TRBJ2-3 TRBV24-1 TGTGCCACCAGTGAACGGACAGGGTCCACAGATACGCAGTATTTT CATSERTGSTDTQYF
NA NA TRBJ1-2 TRBV28 TGTGCCAGCAGACCCGGGACCAAAGGCTATGGCTACACCTTC CASRPGTKGYGYTF
NA NA TRBJ2-1 TRBV24-1 TGTGCCACCCAAGGAGGGGGTGCTGATTCGAAATATGAGCAGTTCTTC CATQGGGADSKYEQFF
NA NA TRBJ2-2 TRBV4-2 TGTGCCAGCAGCCACCCGCCCACGGACAGATACACCGGGGAGCTGTTTTTT CASSHPPTDRYTGELFF
NA NA TRBJ1-5 TRBV10-3 TGTGCCATCAGTGAGTCTCAGGTGGGGCAGCCCCAGCATTTT CAISESQVGQPQHF
NA NA TRBJ2-3 TRBV19 TGTGCCAGTAGAAGGGATGGTAGGCAGGGCACAGATACGCAGTATTTT CASRRDGRQGTDTQYF
NA NA TRBJ1-1 TRBV7-9 TGTGCCAGCAGCAAGGGAGGGAACACTGAAGCTTTCTTT CASSKGGNTEAFF
few NA TRBJ2-7 TRBV6-1 TGTGCCAGCAGTGACATGGCAGGGGCTTCCTACGAGCAGTACTTC CASSDMAGASYEQYF
NA NA TRBJ2-3 TRBV4-1 TGCGCCAGCAGCCAACTAGGGCGAGTGGATACGCAGTATTTT CASSQLGRVDTQYF
NA NA TRBJ2-1 TRBV5-1 TGCGCCAGCAGCTTGGGCCAGTACTACAATGAGCAGTTCTTC CASSLGQYYNEQFF
NA TRBD2 TRBJ2-7 TRBV5-5 TGTGCCAGCAACATGGAGACTAGCGGGTTCTCCTACGAGCAGTACTTC CASNMETSGFSYEQYF
NA NA TRBJ2-1 TRBV7-2 TGTGCCAGCAGCCTCAAACAGGGTACAGTGAGGTTTGAGCAGTTCTTC CASSLKQGTVRFEQFF